This T cell receptor (beta chain) is drawn from a study of memory CD4+ T cells and cytomegalovirus serostatus. On this clone itself: Its specificity is unknown.

Broader study findings: The CMV-associated TCR signature appears largely within the CD4+ memory repertoire.

Libraries were prepared by immunoSEQ multiplex PCR; TCRdb keeps only in-frame clonotypes and omits some of them. The top ten clones hold 1.5% to 2% of a sample with roughly 53,000 clones, roughly four fifths of them seen once. V was trimmed by 0 bases and J by 1 base, leaving 12 bases between them. Per the germline V gene, CDR1 is SGHDT and CDR2 is YYEEEE. The CDR3 runs to 16 residues. Single viable CD3+CD4+CD8-CD45RO+ cells were sorted as the memory CD4+ T cells. The V and J genes are TRBV5-6 and TRBJ2-3; D is unresolved. The sequence was collected from an adult in good health and CMV-seronegative. Sequencing was carried out using memory CD4+ T cells from blood. The CDR3 DNA reads TGTGCCAGCAGCTTGGCGCCCTCTAGGCGCACAGATACGCAGTATTTT. Protein product: CASSLAPSRRTDTQYF.